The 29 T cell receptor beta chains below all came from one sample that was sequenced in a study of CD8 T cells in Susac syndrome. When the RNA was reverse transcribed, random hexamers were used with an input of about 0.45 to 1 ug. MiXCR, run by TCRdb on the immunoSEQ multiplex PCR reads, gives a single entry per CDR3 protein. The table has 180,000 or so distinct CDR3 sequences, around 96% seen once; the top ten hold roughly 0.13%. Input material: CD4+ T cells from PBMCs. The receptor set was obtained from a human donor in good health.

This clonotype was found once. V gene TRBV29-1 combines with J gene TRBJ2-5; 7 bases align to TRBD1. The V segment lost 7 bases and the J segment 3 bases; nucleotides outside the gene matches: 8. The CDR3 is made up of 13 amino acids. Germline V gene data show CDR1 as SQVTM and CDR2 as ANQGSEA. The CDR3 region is CSADRVVKETQYF. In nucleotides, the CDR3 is TGCAGCGCTGACAGGGTAGTAAAAGAGACCCAGTACTTC.

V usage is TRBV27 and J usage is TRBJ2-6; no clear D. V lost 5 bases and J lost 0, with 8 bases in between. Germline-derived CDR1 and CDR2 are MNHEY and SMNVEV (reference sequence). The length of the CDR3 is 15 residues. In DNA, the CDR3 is TGTGCCAGCAGTACGCCTAGCTCTGGGGCCAACGTCCTGACTTTC. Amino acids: CASSTPSSGANVLTF.

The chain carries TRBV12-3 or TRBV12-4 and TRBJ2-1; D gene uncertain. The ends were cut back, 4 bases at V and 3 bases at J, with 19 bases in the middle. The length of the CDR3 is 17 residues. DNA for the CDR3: TGTGCCAGCAGTTCCCTCCCTCTGGGTGGGTTCTACAATGAGCAGTTCTTC. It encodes CASSSLPLGGFYNEQFF.

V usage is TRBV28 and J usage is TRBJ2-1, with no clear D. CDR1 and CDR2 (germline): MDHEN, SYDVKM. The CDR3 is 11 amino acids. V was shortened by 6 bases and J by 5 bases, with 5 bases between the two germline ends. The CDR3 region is CASRLHNEQFF. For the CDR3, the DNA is TGTGCCAGCAGGCTCCACAATGAGCAGTTCTTC.

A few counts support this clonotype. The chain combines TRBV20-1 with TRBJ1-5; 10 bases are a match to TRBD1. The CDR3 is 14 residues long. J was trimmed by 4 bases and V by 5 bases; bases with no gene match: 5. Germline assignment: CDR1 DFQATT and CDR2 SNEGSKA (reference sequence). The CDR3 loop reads CSARTGGGNQPQHF. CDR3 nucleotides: TGCAGTGCTCGGACAGGGGGAGGTAATCAGCCCCAGCATTTT.

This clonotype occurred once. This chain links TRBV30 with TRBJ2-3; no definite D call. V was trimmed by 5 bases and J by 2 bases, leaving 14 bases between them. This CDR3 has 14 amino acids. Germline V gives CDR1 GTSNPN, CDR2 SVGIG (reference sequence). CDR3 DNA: TGTGCCTGGGGAAAAGGGCAGTACACAGATACGCAGTATTTT. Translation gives CAWGKGQYTDTQYF.

In nucleotides, the CDR3 is TGTGCCAGCAGCCTCCCATATCAGGGAAATGAGCAGTTCTTC. This codes for CASSLPYQGNEQFF. The chain has TRBV7-2 and TRBJ2-1; D may be TRBD1 (5 bases). Trimming cost V 5 bases and J 7 bases, with 15 bases left between them. CDR3 size: 14 residues. CDR1 SGHTA and CDR2 FQGNSA come from the germline V gene.

CDR3 nucleotide sequence: TGTGCCAGCAGTCCAAGACTCTACGAGCAGTACTTC. This gives the protein CASSPRLYEQYF. The V gene is TRBV6-2 or TRBV6-3, the J gene TRBJ2-7; no reliable D call. In germline, CDR1 is MNHEY, CDR2 SVGEGT. This CDR3 has 12 amino acids. Trimming cost V 5 bases and J 3 bases, with 8 bases left between them.

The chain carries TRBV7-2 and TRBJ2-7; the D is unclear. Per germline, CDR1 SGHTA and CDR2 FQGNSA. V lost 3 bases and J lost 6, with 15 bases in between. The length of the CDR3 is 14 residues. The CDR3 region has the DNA TGTGCCAGCAGCTTTTCTCGGCAGCTTGGCGAGCAGTACTTC. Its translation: CASSFSRQLGEQYF.

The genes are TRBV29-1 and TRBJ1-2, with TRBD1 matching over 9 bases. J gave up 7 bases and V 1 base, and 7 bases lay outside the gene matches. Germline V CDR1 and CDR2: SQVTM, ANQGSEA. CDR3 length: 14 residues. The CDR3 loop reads CSVEAGTGRGGYTF. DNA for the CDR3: TGCAGCGTTGAAGCCGGGACAGGGCGAGGTGGCTACACCTTC.

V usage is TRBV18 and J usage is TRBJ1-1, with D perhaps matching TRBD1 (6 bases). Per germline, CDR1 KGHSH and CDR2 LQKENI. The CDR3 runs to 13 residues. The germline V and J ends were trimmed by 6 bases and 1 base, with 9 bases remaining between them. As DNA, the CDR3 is TGTGCCAGCTCCCAACAGGGGAACACTGAAGCTTTCTTT. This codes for CASSQQGNTEAFF.

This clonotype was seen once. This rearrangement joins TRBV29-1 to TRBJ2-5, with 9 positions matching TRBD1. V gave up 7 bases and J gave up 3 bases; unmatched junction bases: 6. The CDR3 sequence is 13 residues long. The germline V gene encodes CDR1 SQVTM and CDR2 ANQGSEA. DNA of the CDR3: TGCAGCGGGGTGACAGGGGGTAAAGAGACCCAGTACTTC. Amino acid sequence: CSGVTGGKETQYF. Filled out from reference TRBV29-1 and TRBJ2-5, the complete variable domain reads SAVISQKPSRDICQRGTSLTIQCQVDSQVTMMFWYRQQPGQSLTLIATANQGSEATYESGFVIDKFPISRPNLTFSTLTVSNMSPEDSSIYLCSGVTGGKETQYFGPGTRLLVL.

CDR3 region: CATSEAGNSYEQYF. The CDR3 coding sequence is TGTGCCACCAGTGAGGCGGGGAACTCCTACGAGCAGTACTTC. The gene calls are TRBV24-1 and TRBJ2-7; a possible D gene is TRBD2 (6 bases). There are 14 residues in the CDR3. V was cut by 4 bases and J by 0 bases, with 9 bases left in between. From germline, CDR1 is KGHDR and CDR2 SFDVKD.

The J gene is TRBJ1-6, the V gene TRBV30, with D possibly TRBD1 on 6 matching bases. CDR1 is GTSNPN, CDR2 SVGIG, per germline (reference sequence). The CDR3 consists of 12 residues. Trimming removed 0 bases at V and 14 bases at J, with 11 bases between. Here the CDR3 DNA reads TGTGCCTGGAGTGTCTGGGGGGCAGCCCTCCACTTT. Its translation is CAWSVWGAALHF.

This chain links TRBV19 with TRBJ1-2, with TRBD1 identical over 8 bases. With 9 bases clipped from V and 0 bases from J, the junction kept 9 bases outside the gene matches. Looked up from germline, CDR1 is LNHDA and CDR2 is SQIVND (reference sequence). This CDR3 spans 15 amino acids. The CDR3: CASDRGTPTNYGYTF. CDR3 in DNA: TGTGCCAGCGACAGGGGCACCCCTACTAACTATGGCTACACCTTC. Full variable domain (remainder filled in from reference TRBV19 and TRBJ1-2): DGGITQSPKYLFRKEGQNVTLSCEQNLNHDAMYWYRQDPGQGLRLIYYSQIVNDFQKGDIAEGYSVSREKKESFPLTVTSAQKNPTAFYLCASDRGTPTNYGYTFGSGTRLTVV.

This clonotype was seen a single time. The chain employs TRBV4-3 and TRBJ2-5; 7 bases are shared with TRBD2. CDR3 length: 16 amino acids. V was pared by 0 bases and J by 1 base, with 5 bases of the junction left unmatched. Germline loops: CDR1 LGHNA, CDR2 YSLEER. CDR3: CASSQDWASGQETQYF. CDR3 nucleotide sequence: TGCGCCAGCAGCCAAGATTGGGCTAGCGGCCAAGAGACCCAGTACTTC.

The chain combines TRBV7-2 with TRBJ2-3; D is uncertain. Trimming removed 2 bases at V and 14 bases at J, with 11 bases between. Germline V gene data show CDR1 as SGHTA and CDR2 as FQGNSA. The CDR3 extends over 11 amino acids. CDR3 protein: CASSLLGVGYF. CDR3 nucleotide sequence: TGTGCCAGCAGCTTACTTGGGGTGGGGTATTTT.

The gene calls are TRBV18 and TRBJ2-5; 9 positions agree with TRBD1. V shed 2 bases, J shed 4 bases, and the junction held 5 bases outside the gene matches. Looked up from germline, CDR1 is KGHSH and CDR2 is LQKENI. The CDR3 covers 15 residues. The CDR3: CASSPTATGGETQYF. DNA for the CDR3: TGTGCCAGCTCACCAACGGCGACAGGGGGAGAGACCCAGTACTTC.

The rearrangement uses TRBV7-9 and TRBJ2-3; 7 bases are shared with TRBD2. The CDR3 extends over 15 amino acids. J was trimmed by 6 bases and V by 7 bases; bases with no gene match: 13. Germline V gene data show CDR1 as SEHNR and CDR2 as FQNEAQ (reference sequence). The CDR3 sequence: CASTHPPQGGDTQYF. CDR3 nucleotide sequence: TGTGCCAGCACTCACCCTCCTCAGGGAGGGGATACGCAGTATTTT.

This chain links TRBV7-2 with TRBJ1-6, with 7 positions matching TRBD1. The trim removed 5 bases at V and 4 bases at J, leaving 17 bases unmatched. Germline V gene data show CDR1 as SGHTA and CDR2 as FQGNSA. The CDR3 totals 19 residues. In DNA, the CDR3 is TGTGCCAGCAGCCCATTATTGCCCCGGACAGGATCGTATAATTCACCCCTCCACTTT. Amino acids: CASSPLLPRTGSYNSPLHF.

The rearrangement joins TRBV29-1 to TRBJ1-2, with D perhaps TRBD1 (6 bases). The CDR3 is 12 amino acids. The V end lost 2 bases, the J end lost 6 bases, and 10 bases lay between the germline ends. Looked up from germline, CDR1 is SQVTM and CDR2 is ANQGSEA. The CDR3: CSVETGNHGYTF. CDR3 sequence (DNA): TGCAGCGTTGAAACAGGGAACCATGGCTACACCTTC.

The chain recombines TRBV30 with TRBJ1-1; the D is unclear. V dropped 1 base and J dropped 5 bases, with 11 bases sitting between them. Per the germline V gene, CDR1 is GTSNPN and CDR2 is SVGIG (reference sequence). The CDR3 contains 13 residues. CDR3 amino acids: CAWSERPETEAFF. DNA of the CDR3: TGTGCCTGGAGTGAACGGCCGGAGACTGAAGCTTTCTTT.

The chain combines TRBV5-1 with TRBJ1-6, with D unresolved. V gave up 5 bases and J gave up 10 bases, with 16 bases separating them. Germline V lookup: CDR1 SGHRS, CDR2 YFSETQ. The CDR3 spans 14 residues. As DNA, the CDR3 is TGCGCCAGCAGACCCGACAACGAGGGCTCACCCCTCCACTTT. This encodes CASRPDNEGSPLHF.

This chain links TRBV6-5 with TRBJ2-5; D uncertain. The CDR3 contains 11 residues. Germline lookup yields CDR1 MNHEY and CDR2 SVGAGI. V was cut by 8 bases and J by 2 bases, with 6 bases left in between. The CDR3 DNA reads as TGTGCCAGCGGTCTACAAGAGACCCAGTACTTC. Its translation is CASGLQETQYF.

The CDR3 sequence: CASSPGTSGSSYEQYF. Here the CDR3 DNA reads TGTGCCAGCAGCCCCGGGACTAGCGGGAGCTCCTACGAGCAGTACTTC. This chain connects TRBV9 to TRBJ2-7, with 14 positions matching TRBD2. V trimming: 4 bases; J trimming: 0 bases; junction bases outside the gene matches: 3. The germline gives CDR1 SGDLS, CDR2 YYNGEE. This CDR3 has 16 amino acids.

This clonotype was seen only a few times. CDR3 sequence reads: CASSSQLYEQYF. The CDR3 bases are TGTGCCAGCAGCTCCCAGCTCTACGAGCAGTACTTC. The V and J genes are TRBV7-2 and TRBJ2-7; unclear D gene. CDR1 and CDR2 (germline): SGHTA, FQGNSA. V lost 4 bases and J lost 3, with 7 bases in between. The CDR3 has 12 amino acids. Complete variable domain (other parts from reference TRBV7-2 and TRBJ2-7): GAGVSQSPSNKVTEKGKDVELRCDPISGHTALYWYRQSLGQGLEFLIYFQGNSAPDKSGLPSDRFSAERTGGSVSTLTIQRTQQEDSAVYLCASSSQLYEQYFGPGTRLTVT.

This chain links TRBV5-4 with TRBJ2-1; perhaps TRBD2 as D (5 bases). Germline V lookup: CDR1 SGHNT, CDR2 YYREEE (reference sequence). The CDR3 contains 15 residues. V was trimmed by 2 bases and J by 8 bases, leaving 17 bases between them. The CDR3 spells CASSLGPSAGDEQFF. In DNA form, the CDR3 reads TGTGCCAGCAGCTTAGGGCCCTCGGCGGGCGATGAGCAGTTCTTC.

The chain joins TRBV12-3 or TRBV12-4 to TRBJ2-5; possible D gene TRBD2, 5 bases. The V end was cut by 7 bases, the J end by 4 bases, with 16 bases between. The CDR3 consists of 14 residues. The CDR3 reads CASTPPGSRETQYF. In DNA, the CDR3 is TGTGCCAGCACCCCACCGGGATCCAGAGAGACCCAGTACTTC.

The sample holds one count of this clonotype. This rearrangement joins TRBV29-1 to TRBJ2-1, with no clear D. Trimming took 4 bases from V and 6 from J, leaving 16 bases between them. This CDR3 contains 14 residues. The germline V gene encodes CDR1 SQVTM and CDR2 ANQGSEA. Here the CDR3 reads CSVGGWALFNEQFF. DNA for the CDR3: TGCAGCGTTGGGGGTTGGGCTTTATTCAATGAGCAGTTCTTC.